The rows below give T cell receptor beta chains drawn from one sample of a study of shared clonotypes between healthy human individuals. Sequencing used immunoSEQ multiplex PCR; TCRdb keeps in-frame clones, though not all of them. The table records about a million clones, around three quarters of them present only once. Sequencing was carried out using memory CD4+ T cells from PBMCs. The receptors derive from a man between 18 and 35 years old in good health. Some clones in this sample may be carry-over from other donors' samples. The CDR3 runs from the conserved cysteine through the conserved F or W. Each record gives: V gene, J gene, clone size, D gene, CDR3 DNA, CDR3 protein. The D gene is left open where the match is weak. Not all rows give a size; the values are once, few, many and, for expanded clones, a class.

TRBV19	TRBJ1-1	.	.	TGTGCCAGTAGTCTAGAACACCTAATGAACACTGAAGCTTTCTTT	CASSLEHLMNTEAFF
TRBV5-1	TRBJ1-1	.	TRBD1	TGCGCCAGCAGCTCCGACAGGGGAAACACTGAAGCTTTCTTT	CASSSDRGNTEAFF
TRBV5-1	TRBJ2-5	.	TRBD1	TGCGCCAGCAGACCCGCCACGACAGGGGCCGACCAAGAGACCCAGTACTTC	CASRPATTGADQETQYF
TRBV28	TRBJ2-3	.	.	TGTGCCAGCACCCCAGGGCCAGATACGCAGTATTTT	CASTPGPDTQYF
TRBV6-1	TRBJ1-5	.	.	TGTGCCAGCACCGGGAGCTACAATCAGCCCCAGCATTTT	CASTGSYNQPQHF
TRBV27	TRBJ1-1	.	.	TGTGCCAGCAGTTTCTCCGACGGAACTGAAGCTTTCTTT	CASSFSDGTEAFF
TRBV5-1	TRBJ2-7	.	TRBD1	TGCGCCAGCAGCTTCCACCCGGGACAGGGGATTGCCGAGTACTTC	CASSFHPGQGIAEYF
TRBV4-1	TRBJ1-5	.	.	TGCGCCAGCAGCCAAGATTATTCCCGGGCCTCGGGGCATCGTCAGCCCCAGCATTTT	CASSQDYSRASGHRQPQHF
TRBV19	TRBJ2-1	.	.	TGTGCCAGTAGTATCGGTCAGACCTCCTACAATGAGCAGTTCTTC	CASSIGQTSYNEQFF
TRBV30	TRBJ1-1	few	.	TGTGCCTGGAGTGTACAGGACAACACTGAAGCTTTCTTT	CAWSVQDNTEAFF
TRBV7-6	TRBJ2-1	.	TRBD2	TGTGCCAGCAGCTCACTAGCGGTGGCCTACAATGAGCAGTTCTTC	CASSSLAVAYNEQFF
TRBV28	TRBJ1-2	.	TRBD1	TGTGCCAGCAGTTCAACAGGGGGCGCTGACTATGGCTACACCTTC	CASSSTGGADYGYTF
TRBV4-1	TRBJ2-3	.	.	TGCGCCAGCAGCCAAGTCGGGTCCTTGGGAGATACGCAGTATTTT	CASSQVGSLGDTQYF
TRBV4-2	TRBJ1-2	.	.	TGTGCCAGCAGTGTAGGGGGACGCTATGGCTACACCTTC	CASSVGGRYGYTF
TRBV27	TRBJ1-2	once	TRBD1	TGTGCCAGCAGTTTAGGGCGGGACAGGGTATCTGGCTACACCTTC	CASSLGRDRVSGYTF
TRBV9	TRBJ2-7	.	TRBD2	TGTGCCAGCAGCGGGTCGGGACTAGCCTACGAGCAGTACTTC	CASSGSGLAYEQYF
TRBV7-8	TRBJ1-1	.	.	TGTGCCAGCAGCTTCCCCAACACTGAAGCTTTCTTT	CASSFPNTEAFF
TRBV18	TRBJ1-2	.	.	TGTGCCAGCTCACCACGGGATTTCTATGGCTACACCTTC	CASSPRDFYGYTF
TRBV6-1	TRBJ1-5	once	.	TGTGCCAGCAGCCCCGACAGGACTAATCAGCCCCAGCATTTT	CASSPDRTNQPQHF
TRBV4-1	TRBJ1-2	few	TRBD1	TGCGCCAGCACCCAGGGGGTCCTAGGTAACTATGGCTACACCTTC	CASTQGVLGNYGYTF
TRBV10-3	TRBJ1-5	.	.	TGTGCCATCAGTGAGGGGGGGTTAAATCAGCCCCAGCATTTT	CAISEGGLNQPQHF
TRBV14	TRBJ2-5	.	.	TGTGCCAGCAGCCAAGATTATAAGGAGACCCAGTACTTC	CASSQDYKETQYF
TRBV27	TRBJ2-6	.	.	TGTGCCAGCAGTTTCCCCCGTGGGGCCTCTGGGGCCAACGTCCTGACTTTC	CASSFPRGASGANVLTF
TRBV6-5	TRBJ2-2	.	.	TGTGCCAGCAGAAACAGGGTCTTGAACACCGGGGAGCTGTTTTTT	CASRNRVLNTGELFF
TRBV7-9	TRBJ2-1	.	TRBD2	TGTGCCAGCACCTGGCTAGCGGGTCCCTACAATGAGCAGTTCTTC	CASTWLAGPYNEQFF
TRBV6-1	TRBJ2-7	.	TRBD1	TGTGCCAGCCAGGACAGGGTATTGGTCGAGCAGTACTTC	CASQDRVLVEQYF
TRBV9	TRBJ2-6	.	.	TGTGCCAGCAGCGTTAGGCGGGCAGGGGCCAACGTCCTGACTTTC	CASSVRRAGANVLTF
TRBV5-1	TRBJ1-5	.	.	TGCGCCAGCAGCTTGGGGAAGGATCAGCCCCAGCATTTT	CASSLGKDQPQHF
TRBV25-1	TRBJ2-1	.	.	TGTGCCAGCAGTGTAGACTCCTACAATGAGCAGTTCTTC	CASSVDSYNEQFF
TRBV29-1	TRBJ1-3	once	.	TGCAGCGTTGACGGCCAAGGGGACACCATATATTTT	CSVDGQGDTIYF
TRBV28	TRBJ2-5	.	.	TGTGCCAGCAGCGGCGCACCACCACAGGCCCAGTACTTC	CASSGAPPQAQYF
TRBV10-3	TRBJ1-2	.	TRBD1	TGTGCCATAGGGGGCCATAACTATGGCTACACCTTC	CAIGGHNYGYTF
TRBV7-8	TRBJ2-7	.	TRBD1	TGTGCCAGCAGCTTACGGGACAGGGGGATCTACGAGCAGTACTTC	CASSLRDRGIYEQYF
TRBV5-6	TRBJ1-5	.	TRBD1	TGTGCCAGCAGCACGACAGGGGGGAATCAGCCCCAGCATTTT	CASSTTGGNQPQHF
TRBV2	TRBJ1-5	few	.	TGTGCCAGCAGTGGCATGGGGGCTGGCAATCAGCCCCAGCATTTT	CASSGMGAGNQPQHF
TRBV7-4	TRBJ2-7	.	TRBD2	TGTGCCATCATGAGCGGGAGAGGGGTAGGGGAGCAGTACTTC	CAIMSGRGVGEQYF
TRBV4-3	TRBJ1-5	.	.	TGCGCCAGCAGCCCCCGAGGTGGCTTCAATCAGCCCCAGCATTTT	CASSPRGGFNQPQHF
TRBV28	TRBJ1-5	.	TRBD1	TGTGCCAGCACCAAAGGGACAGGGAATCAGCCCCAGCATTTT	CASTKGTGNQPQHF
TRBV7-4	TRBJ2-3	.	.	TGTGCCAGCAGCTTGTCTTGGGCCACAGATACGCAGTATTTT	CASSLSWATDTQYF
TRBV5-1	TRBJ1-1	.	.	TGCGCCAGCAGCTTAATAGGCCTTCACACTGAAGCTTTCTTT	CASSLIGLHTEAFF
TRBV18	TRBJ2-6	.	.	TGTGCCAGCTCAATAGGGGGCTCTGGGGCCAACGTCCTGACTTTC	CASSIGGSGANVLTF
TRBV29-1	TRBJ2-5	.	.	TGCAGCGTTGACAGGGTCAGAGAGACCCAGTACTTC	CSVDRVRETQYF
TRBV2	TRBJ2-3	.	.	TGTGCCAGCAGTGTTAGCTCAGATACGCAGTATTTT	CASSVSSDTQYF
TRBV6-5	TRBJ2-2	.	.	TGTGCCAGCAGTCTAAGCACCGGGGAGCTGTTTTTT	CASSLSTGELFF
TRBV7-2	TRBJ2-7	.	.	TGTGCCAGCAGCCTAGGTGGGGGGGCACTAGGGTACGAGCAGTACTTC	CASSLGGGALGYEQYF
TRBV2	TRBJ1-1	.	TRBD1	TGTGCCAGCAGTGGGACAGGGGGTAAGGGGGAAGCTTTCTTT	CASSGTGGKGEAFF
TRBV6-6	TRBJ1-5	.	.	TGTGCCAGCAGTCCATACAGGGAACAGCCCCAGCATTTT	CASSPYREQPQHF
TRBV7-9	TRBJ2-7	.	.	TGTGCCAGCAGCTTAGCGGCAGCGATCTCCTACGAGCAGTACTTC	CASSLAAAISYEQYF
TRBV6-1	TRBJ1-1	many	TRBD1	TGTGCCAGCAAAGCAGGGGGGCTGAACACTGAAGCTTTCTTT	CASKAGGLNTEAFF
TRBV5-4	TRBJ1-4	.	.	TGTGCCAGCAGCTCCCAGACCGCGGCCGGGGCGCAACTGTTTTTT	CASSSQTAAGAQLFF